What follows are 16 T cell receptor beta chains derived from one specimen sequenced in a study of T cells in Graves' hyperthyroidism and ophthalmopathy. Amplification targeted TCR beta CDR3 regions from RNA transcripts. Carried out on the TCR CDR3, a first-round RT-PCR used the HTBI primer set. MiXCR was run by TCRdb on the multiplex PCR reads, yielding one entry per CDR3 protein. The profile shows some 740,000 distinct CDR3 sequences, around 15% of them singletons. Sequencing was done on a sample of blood. The receptors were sampled from a woman younger than 30 with Graves' hyperthyroidism.

This clonotype turned up a few times. The rearrangement uses TRBV28 and TRBJ2-2; tentative D call: TRBD2 (5 bases). Trimming left V 3 bases short and J 6 bases short, with 14 bases between. CDR3 length: 15 amino acids. Germline loops: CDR1 MDHEN, CDR2 SYDVKM. The CDR3 sequence is CASSFATSFSGELFF. Written as DNA, the CDR3 is TGTGCCAGCAGTTTCGCCACTAGTTTCTCCGGGGAGCTGTTTTTT.

This clonotype has at least ten counts. The chain uses TRBV30 and TRBJ1-1, with a tentative D call TRBD1 (5 bases). Per germline, CDR1 GTSNPN and CDR2 SVGIG (reference sequence). V gave up 3 bases and J gave up 3 bases, with 17 bases separating them. The CDR3 spans 15 residues. The chain's CDR3 is CAWRLGVKGDTEAFF. The DNA of the CDR3 is TGTGCCTGGAGGCTTGGGGTTAAAGGGGACACTGAAGCTTTCTTT.

The chain employs TRBV10-3 and TRBJ2-2; D not resolved. Germline CDR1 ENHRY, CDR2 SYGVKD. V was cut by 0 bases and J by 0 bases, with 5 bases left in between. CDR3 size: 15 residues. CDR3 coding DNA: TGTGCCATCAGTGAGTCTGTAACGAACACCGGGGAGCTGTTTTTT. This codes for CAISESVTNTGELFF.

In its sample, this clonotype was seen many times. This chain uses TRBV2 with TRBJ1-5; D uncertain. The V and J ends lost 5 bases and 3 bases respectively, with 11 bases between them. Germline CDR1 SNHLY, CDR2 FYNNEI. This CDR3 is built from 14 residues. The CDR3 DNA sequence: TGTGCCAGCAGTTCCGCCCTAAACAATCAGCCCCAGCATTTT. It codes for CASSSALNNQPQHF.

There are many counts of this clonotype. The rearrangement uses TRBV20-1 and TRBJ2-1; D is uncertain. This CDR3 region has 11 residues. V gave up 6 bases and J gave up 15 bases, with 18 bases separating them. Germline V lookup: CDR1 DFQATT, CDR2 SNEGSKA (reference sequence). CDR3 in amino acids: CSAPHSNQPFF. The CDR3 coding sequence is TGCAGTGCCCCCCATAGCAATCAGCCGTTCTTC.

This clonotype was seen many times. The chain is built from TRBV11-2 and TRBJ1-1, with D possibly TRBD1 on 6 matching bases. The CDR3 sequence is 14 residues long. Trimming cost V 3 bases and J 4 bases, with 12 bases left between them. Germline V gives CDR1 SGHAT, CDR2 FQNNGV. The CDR3 loop is CASSLYRATTEAFF. CDR3 coding DNA: TGTGCCAGCAGCTTGTACAGGGCAACCACTGAAGCTTTCTTT.

This clonotype was observed many times. This chain joins TRBV5-1 and TRBJ2-1; 13 positions agree with TRBD2. Germline V gene lookup returns CDR1 SGHRS and CDR2 YFSETQ. CDR3 length: 16 residues. After removal of 0 bases from V and 8 bases from J, the junction contained 5 bases not matched to a gene. CDR3 sequence reads: CASSLATSGRADEQFF. CDR3 nucleotides: TGCGCCAGCAGCTTGGCTACTAGCGGGAGGGCCGATGAGCAGTTCTTC.

This clonotype was recorded many times. The chain recombines TRBV7-3 with TRBJ2-3; 7 bases fit TRBD2. This CDR3 spans 13 amino acids. Germline lookup yields CDR1 SGHTA and CDR2 FQGTGA. V was clipped by 4 bases and J by 11 bases; unmatched bases: 9. The CDR3 spells CASSSGSGAWQYF. Here the CDR3 DNA reads TGTGCCAGCAGCTCGGGGAGCGGGGCTTGGCAGTATTTT.

J is TRBJ2-1 and V is TRBV6-9, with TRBD2 matching over 10 bases. The ends lost 2 bases at V and 4 bases at J; junction bases unmatched: 2. The CDR3 runs 15 residues. Germline V gene sequence: CDR1 MNHGY, CDR2 SVAAGI. CDR3 coding DNA: TGTGCCAGCAGTTATGGGACTAGCGCGTACAATGAGCAGTTCTTC. Encoded protein: CASSYGTSAYNEQFF.

This clonotype has ten or more counts. This chain joins TRBV20-1 and TRBJ2-1; perhaps TRBD1 as D (5 bases). Germline assignment: CDR1 DFQATT and CDR2 SNEGSKA (reference sequence). Trimming removed 8 bases at V and 6 bases at J, with 11 bases between. CDR3 length equals 11 residues. CDR3 sequence: CSLLRGNEQFF. In DNA form, the CDR3 reads TGCAGTCTCCTTAGGGGCAATGAGCAGTTCTTC.

The rearrangement uses TRBV4-1 and TRBJ1-5; D remains ambiguous. The CDR3 totals 14 residues. V dropped 1 base and J dropped 6 bases, with 10 bases sitting between them. The V gene's germline CDR1 is MGHRA and CDR2 YSYEKL. This CDR3 is CASSQGESLQPQHF. CDR3 in DNA: TGCGCCAGCAGCCAAGGAGAATCACTTCAGCCCCAGCATTTT.

This clonotype was picked up many times. The chain has TRBV12-3 or TRBV12-4 and TRBJ2-7; D might be TRBD2 (5 bases). Trimming took 7 bases from V and 7 from J, leaving 17 bases between them. The CDR3 runs 13 residues. As DNA, the CDR3 is TGTGCCAGCACAGGAGGTTACGAGGATGAGCAGTACTTC. This encodes CASTGGYEDEQYF.

The rearrangement uses TRBV19 and TRBJ2-1; D is possibly TRBD2 (6 bases). V was shortened by 6 bases and J by 9 bases, with 21 bases between the two germline ends. Germline lookup yields CDR1 LNHDA and CDR2 SQIVND (reference sequence). CDR3 length equals 15 residues. The CDR3 DNA reads TGTGCCAGTAGCCTAGCTGCGGGGACTTATCTTGAGCAGTTCTTC. Translated: CASSLAAGTYLEQFF.

This clonotype was observed a handful of times. This chain links TRBV12-3 or TRBV12-4 with TRBJ2-7; D not resolved. This CDR3 contains 13 residues. V lost 3 bases, J lost 3 bases, and 9 bases lay in between. The CDR3 sequence: CASSFGSNYEQYF. The CDR3 DNA follows: TGTGCCAGCAGTTTCGGCAGCAACTACGAGCAGTACTTC.

The table lists this clonotype with many counts. Written as DNA, the CDR3 is TGTGCCAGCAGCTTAGTCGCCCCAACCGGGGAGCTGTTTTTT. Its translation is CASSLVAPTGELFF. J is TRBJ2-2 and V is TRBV11-1; no reliable D call. This CDR3 contains 14 residues. V gave up 1 base and J gave up 5 bases, with 8 bases separating them. CDR1 is SGHAT, CDR2 FQDESV, per germline (reference sequence).

The gene calls are TRBV19 and TRBJ1-6; no clear D. The V and J ends lost 3 bases and 7 bases respectively, with 13 bases between them. This CDR3 contains 15 residues. Germline V CDR1 and CDR2: LNHDA, SQIVND (reference sequence). CDR3 sequence reads: CASSIFLNPNSPLHF. Written as DNA, the CDR3 is TGTGCCAGTAGTATCTTCTTAAACCCCAATTCACCCCTCCACTTT.